The 20 T cell receptor beta chains below were found in one sample sequenced in a study of T cell responses to AZD1222 COVID-19 vaccine. Generated by immunoSEQ multiplex PCR, the TCRdb table keeps only in-frame clones and is missing some. Of about 150,000 clones listed, approximately 91% were seen once; the top ten hold about 5.4%. This material consisted of peripheral blood, taken 28 days after the second dose of the MenACWY control vaccine. The source is an adult who received the MenACWY meningococcal vaccine as a control.

V gene TRBV6-1 combines with J gene TRBJ1-1; no definite D call. CDR1 is MNHNS, CDR2 SASEGT, per germline. The CDR3 runs to 16 residues. V dropped 3 bases and J dropped 1 base, with 15 bases sitting between them. CDR3 sequence: CASSDKSGEGNTEAFF. CDR3 in DNA: TGTGCCAGCAGTGACAAGTCAGGTGAGGGGAACACTGAAGCTTTCTTT.

The rearrangement links TRBV5-1 to TRBJ1-1; D unclear. The CDR3 runs 14 residues. Per germline, CDR1 SGHRS and CDR2 YFSETQ. The V end was cut by 1 base, the J end by 4 bases, with 11 bases between. CDR3 loop: CASSLTRGITEAFF. The CDR3 region has the DNA TGCGCCAGCAGCTTGACTCGAGGAATCACTGAAGCTTTCTTT.

V is TRBV7-3 and J is TRBJ2-7; TRBD2 might be the D (5 bases). CDR3 length: 15 amino acids. V was cut by 5 bases and J by 2 bases, with 16 bases left in between. Germline CDR1 is SGHTA and CDR2 is FQGTGA. The CDR3 loop reads CASSHGNGGTYEQYF. As DNA, the CDR3 is TGTGCCAGCAGCCACGGGAACGGCGGTACCTACGAGCAGTACTTC.

The chain links TRBV2 to TRBJ1-1, with TRBD1 as a possible D gene (6 bases). In germline, CDR1 is SNHLY, CDR2 FYNNEI. This CDR3 comprises 13 residues. Trimming cost V 7 bases and J 4 bases, with 13 bases left between them. The CDR3 here is CASTRQVSTEAFF. The CDR3 nucleotides read TGTGCCAGCACCCGACAGGTTTCCACTGAAGCTTTCTTT.

The gene calls are TRBV18 and TRBJ1-2, with D possibly being TRBD1 (6 bases). V was pared by 4 bases and J by 2 bases, with 11 bases between. CDR1 and CDR2 (germline): KGHSH, LQKENI. This CDR3 is built from 14 residues. The CDR3 sequence: CASSLMDSNYGYTF. The CDR3 DNA sequence: TGTGCCAGCTCACTAATGGACAGCAACTATGGCTACACCTTC.

V gene TRBV19 combines with J gene TRBJ1-1; D uncertain. The V gene lost 10 bases and the J gene lost 5 bases, with 20 bases spanning the gap. CDR3 length equals 14 residues. CDR1 is LNHDA, CDR2 SQIVND, per germline (reference sequence). CDR3 DNA: TGTGCCACCGCCGGTCAAGGGTTGCGAACTGAAGCTTTCTTT. It yields the protein CATAGQGLRTEAFF.

This chain joins TRBV6-1 and TRBJ1-1; a weak D match, TRBD1 (5 bases). The CDR3 has 14 amino acids. Germline CDR1 and CDR2: MNHNS and SASEGT. The germline V and J ends were trimmed by 2 bases and 5 bases, with 12 bases remaining between them. The CDR3, as DNA: TGTGCCAGCAGTGAACTGGGGACCTGGACTGAAGCTTTCTTT. It specifies CASSELGTWTEAFF.

Only a few counts were recorded for this clone. The chain combines TRBV27 with TRBJ2-7, with a possible D match to TRBD1 (5 bases). The V and J ends lost 6 bases and 3 bases respectively, with 15 bases between them. In germline, CDR1 is MNHEY, CDR2 SMNVEV (reference sequence). The CDR3 is 14 amino acids. CDR3 loop: CASSRKDTDYEQYF. CDR3 sequence (DNA): TGTGCCAGCAGCCGAAAGGACACAGACTACGAGCAGTACTTC.

V and J are TRBV18 and TRBJ2-5; 7 nucleotides line up with TRBD2. This CDR3 comprises 15 residues. V trimming: 6 bases; J trimming: 4 bases; junction bases outside the gene matches: 11. Germline CDR1 reads KGHSH; CDR2 reads LQKENI. CDR3 amino acids: CASSLLAPPGETQYF. CDR3 DNA sequence: TGTGCCAGCTCTCTACTAGCGCCCCCCGGAGAGACCCAGTACTTC.

V gene TRBV6-5 combines with J gene TRBJ2-1, with D possibly matching TRBD2 (6 bases). The V gene's germline CDR1 is MNHEY and CDR2 SVGAGI. Deletions cut 6 bases from V and 7 bases from J, with 13 bases between. The CDR3 is 13 amino acids. The CDR3 DNA sequence: TGTGCCAGCAGGCGGGATTCGTGGAATGAGCAGTTCTTC. It translates to CASRRDSWNEQFF.

V and J are TRBV6-6 and TRBJ2-3, with D unresolved. The CDR3 loop spans 13 amino acids. The V end was cut by 6 bases, the J end by 1 base, with 8 bases between. Germline V gene lookup returns CDR1 MNHNY and CDR2 SVGAGI (reference sequence). This CDR3 is CASRPDGTDTQYF. CDR3 DNA: TGTGCCAGCAGGCCGGACGGCACAGATACGCAGTATTTT.

This chain uses TRBV25-1 with TRBJ1-3; weak D call: TRBD1 (6 bases). Germline CDR1 is MGHDK and CDR2 is SYGVNS. The germline V and J ends were trimmed by 8 bases and 1 base, with 15 bases remaining between them. The CDR3 loop spans 15 amino acids. The CDR3 DNA reads TGTGCCAGCGAGGCCGACAGGCCTTCTGGAAACACCATATATTTT. Translation gives CASEADRPSGNTIYF.

The gene calls are TRBV2 and TRBJ1-2, with 8 bases that match TRBD1. CDR1 is SNHLY and CDR2 is FYNNEI in the germline V gene. The CDR3 length is 12 residues. J gave up 7 bases and V 8 bases, and 6 bases lay outside the gene matches. The CDR3 here is CASQDRAGGYTF. In nucleotides, the CDR3 is TGTGCCAGCCAGGACAGGGCAGGTGGCTACACCTTC. The full variable domain, with the rest looked up from reference TRBV2 and TRBJ1-2, is EPEVTQTPSHQVTQMGQEVILRCVPISNHLYFYWYRQILGQKVEFLVSFYNNEISEKSEIFDDQFSVERPDGSNFTLKIRSTKLEDSAMYFCASQDRAGGYTFGSGTRLTVV.

Comments on this clone: The same CDR3 arises from other DNA sequences in this sample as well. This chain joins TRBV2 and TRBJ1-3, with D maybe TRBD1 (5 bases). CDR3 length equals 14 residues. The V gene's germline CDR1 is SNHLY and CDR2 FYNNEI. Trimming cost V 3 bases and J 2 bases, with 8 bases left between them. CDR3 sequence: CASSEGTPGNTIYF. CDR3 DNA sequence: TGTGCCAGCAGTGAGGGGACCCCTGGAAACACCATATATTTT.

This chain links TRBV28 with TRBJ1-2; 8 positions match TRBD1. The germline gives CDR1 MDHEN, CDR2 SYDVKM. There are 15 residues in the CDR3. Trimming at V came to 2 bases and at J to 2 bases, leaving 4 bases not matched to a gene. DNA for the CDR3: TGTGCCAGCAGTTTAGCGGACAGGGAAAACTATGGCTACACCTTC. It codes for CASSLADRENYGYTF.

V usage is TRBV5-1 and J usage is TRBJ1-5, with D tentatively TRBD1 (6 bases). V lost 0 bases to trimming and J lost 10 bases, with 11 bases between them. This CDR3 spans 13 amino acids. Germline V gene sequence: CDR1 SGHRS, CDR2 YFSETQ. CDR3 sequence reads: CASSLVPGQPQHF. CDR3 in DNA: TGCGCCAGCAGCTTGGTTCCGGGACAACCCCAGCATTTT.

The chain combines TRBV27 with TRBJ2-1; D is undetermined. This CDR3 region has 14 residues. Germline V lookup: CDR1 MNHEY, CDR2 SMNVEV (reference sequence). V lost 2 bases to trimming and J lost 2 bases, with 7 bases between them. The CDR3: CASSLQAPYNEQFF. The CDR3 DNA reads as TGTGCCAGCAGTTTACAAGCGCCCTACAATGAGCAGTTCTTC.

The chain carries TRBV21-1 and TRBJ1-2; the table assigns TRBD1, which was not confirmed against the DNA. TRBV21-1 is a listed pseudogene. This CDR3 has 16 amino acids. As DNA, the CDR3 is TGTGCCAGCAGCTCCCCCGGGACAGGGGGTGGGAATGGCTACACCTTC. This translates into CASSSPGTGGGNGYTF.

The V call is TRBV3-1 (or the pseudogene TRBV3-2), the J call TRBJ2-4; the D gene is possibly TRBD2 (6 bases). The germline gives CDR1 LGHDT, CDR2 YNNKEL (reference sequence). The V end was cut by 3 bases, the J end by 8 bases, with 8 bases between. The CDR3 contains 12 residues. This CDR3 is CASSQRRDIQYF. CDR3 in DNA: TGTGCCAGCAGCCAGAGGAGGGACATTCAGTACTTC.

The V and J genes are TRBV5-1 and TRBJ2-3; D is ambiguous. CDR1 is SGHRS, CDR2 YFSETQ, per germline. The CDR3 is 15 residues long. Trimming took 3 bases from V and 0 from J, leaving 11 bases between them. This chain's CDR3 is CASSSIPLSTDTQYF. DNA of the CDR3: TGCGCCAGCAGCTCAATCCCCCTTAGCACAGATACGCAGTATTTT. Combining the CDR3 with reference TRBV5-1 and TRBJ2-3 gives the whole variable domain KAGVTQTPRYLIKTRGQQVTLSCSPISGHRSVSWYQQTPGQGLQFLFEYFSETQRNKGNFPGRFSGRQFSNSRSEMNVSTLELGDSALYLCASSSIPLSTDTQYFGPGTRLTVL.